This T cell receptor beta chain was found in a study of CD8 T cells in ankylosing spondylitis. Overall study results and limits: Seemingly characteristic of ankylosing spondylitis blood was a TCR beta motif consisting of eight highly homologous variants. Several of the motif variants were reported before in synovial fluid and blood from reactive arthritis. Disease-associated clones were reportedly significantly overrepresented in matched ankylosing spondylitis synovial fluid. Disease-linked clones displayed a CD8+ phenotype and appeared relatively rarely in peripheral blood.

In making TCR beta libraries, quantitative 5'-RACE with molecular barcodes was used. TCRdb re-called the 5' RACE reads with MiXCR, one entry per CDR3 protein. The sample includes about 500,000 distinct CDR3 sequences, over 4% of them seen just once. Trimming took off 3 bases at V and 6 bases at J, with 11 bases between the two ends. CDR3 length: 13 residues. Per germline, CDR1 DFQATT and CDR2 SNEGSKA (reference sequence). This clonotype was observed many times. The antigen is unknown. J is TRBJ1-4 and V is TRBV20-1, with D uncertain. The TCR originated in a male donor with ankylosing spondylitis. The sample consisted of blood, either unsorted or a sorted T cell fraction (not recorded which). CDR3 sequence (DNA): TGCAGTGCTAGGGACCTTAGGGATGAAAAACTGTTTTTT. Translated: CSARDLRDEKLFF.